This T cell receptor beta chain was documented in a study of T cell repertoires in aging, cancer and after chemotherapy. Whole-study context: Approximately 8 million TCR reads were in the whole dataset.

Regarding the study as a whole: In each cancer cohort, median generation probability increased across chemotherapy, suggesting thymic output rebounded. No conclusions about immunological memory after chemotherapy can be drawn from the repertoire data.

Multiplex touch-down PCR with TRB-A/B primers amplified rearranged V-D-J TRB sequences. Each CDR3 protein is one row after TCRdb ran MiXCR on the multiplex PCR reads. This repertoire shows about 5,000 distinct CDR3 sequences, 20% to 30% found once; its top ten account for roughly 19%. Amplification of TCR beta used genomic DNA extracted from peripheral blood. In regard to this clonotype: Its antigen remains unknown.

The material sequenced was blood. This sequence was found in a human donor in good health.

CDR3 sequence reads: CASRLGLDTFSYNEQFF. DNA for the CDR3: TGTGCCAGCAGGCTGGGACTAGATACTTTTTCCTACAATGAGCAGTTCTTC. The chain combines TRBV27 with TRBJ2-1, with 8 bases matching TRBD2. The ends lost 6 bases at V and 1 base at J; junction bases unmatched: 11. This CDR3 has 17 residues. CDR1 MNHEY and CDR2 SMNVEV come from the germline V gene (reference sequence).